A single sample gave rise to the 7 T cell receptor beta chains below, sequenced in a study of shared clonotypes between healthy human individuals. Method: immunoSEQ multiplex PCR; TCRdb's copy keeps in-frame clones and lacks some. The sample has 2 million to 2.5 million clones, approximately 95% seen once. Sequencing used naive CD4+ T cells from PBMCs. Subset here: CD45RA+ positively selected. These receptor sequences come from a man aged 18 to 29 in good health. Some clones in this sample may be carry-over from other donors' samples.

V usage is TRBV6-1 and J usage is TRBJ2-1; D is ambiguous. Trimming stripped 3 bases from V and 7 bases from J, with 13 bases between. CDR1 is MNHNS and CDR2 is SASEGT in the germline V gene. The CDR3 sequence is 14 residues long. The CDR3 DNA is TGTGCCAGCAGTGACGTGGGTGCAATTAATGAGCAGTTCTTC. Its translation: CASSDVGAINEQFF.

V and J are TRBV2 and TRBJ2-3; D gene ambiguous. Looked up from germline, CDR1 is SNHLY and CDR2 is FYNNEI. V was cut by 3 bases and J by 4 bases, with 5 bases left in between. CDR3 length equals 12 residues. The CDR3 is CASSDFPDTQYF. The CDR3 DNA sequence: TGTGCCAGCAGTGACTTTCCAGATACGCAGTATTTT.

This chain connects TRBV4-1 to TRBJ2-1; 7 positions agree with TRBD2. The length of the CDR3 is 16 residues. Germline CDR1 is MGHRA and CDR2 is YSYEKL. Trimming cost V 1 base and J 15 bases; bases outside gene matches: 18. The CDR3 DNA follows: TGCGCCAGCAGCCAAGTTGGATCTGTCGGGAGGAAAGAGAGGTTCTTC. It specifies CASSQVGSVGRKERFF.

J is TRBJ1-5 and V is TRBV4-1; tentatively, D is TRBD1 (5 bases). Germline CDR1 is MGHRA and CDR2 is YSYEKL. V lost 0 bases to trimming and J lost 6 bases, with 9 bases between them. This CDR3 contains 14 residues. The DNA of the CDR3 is TGCGCCAGCAGCCAAGATCGCGGGACTCAGCCCCAGCATTTT. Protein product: CASSQDRGTQPQHF.

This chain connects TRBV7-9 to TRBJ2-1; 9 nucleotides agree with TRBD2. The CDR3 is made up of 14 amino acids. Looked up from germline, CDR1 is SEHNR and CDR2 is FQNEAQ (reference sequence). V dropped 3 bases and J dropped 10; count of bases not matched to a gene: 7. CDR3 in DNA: TGTGCCAGCAGCTTTTTAGCGGGAGATATGGAGCAGTTCTTC. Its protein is CASSFLAGDMEQFF.

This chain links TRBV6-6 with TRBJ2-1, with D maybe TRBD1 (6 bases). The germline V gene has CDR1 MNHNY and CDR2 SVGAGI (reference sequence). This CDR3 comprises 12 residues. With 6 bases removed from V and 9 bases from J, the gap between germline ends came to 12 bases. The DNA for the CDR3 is TGTGCCAGCAGCCAGGGGTTTGGTGAGCAGTTCTTC. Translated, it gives CASSQGFGEQFF.

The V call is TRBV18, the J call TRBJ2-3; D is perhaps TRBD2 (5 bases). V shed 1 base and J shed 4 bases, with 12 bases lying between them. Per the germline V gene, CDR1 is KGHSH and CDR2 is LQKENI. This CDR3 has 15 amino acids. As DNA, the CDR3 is TGTGCCAGCTCACCACGGGTCCCACTAGCAGATACGCAGTATTTT. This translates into CASSPRVPLADTQYF. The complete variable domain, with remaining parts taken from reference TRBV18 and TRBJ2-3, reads NAGVMQNPRHLVRRRGQEARLRCSPMKGHSHVYWYRQLPEEGLKFMVYLQKENIIDESGMPKERFSAEFPKEGPSILRIQQVVRGDSAAYFCASSPRVPLADTQYFGPGTRLTVL.